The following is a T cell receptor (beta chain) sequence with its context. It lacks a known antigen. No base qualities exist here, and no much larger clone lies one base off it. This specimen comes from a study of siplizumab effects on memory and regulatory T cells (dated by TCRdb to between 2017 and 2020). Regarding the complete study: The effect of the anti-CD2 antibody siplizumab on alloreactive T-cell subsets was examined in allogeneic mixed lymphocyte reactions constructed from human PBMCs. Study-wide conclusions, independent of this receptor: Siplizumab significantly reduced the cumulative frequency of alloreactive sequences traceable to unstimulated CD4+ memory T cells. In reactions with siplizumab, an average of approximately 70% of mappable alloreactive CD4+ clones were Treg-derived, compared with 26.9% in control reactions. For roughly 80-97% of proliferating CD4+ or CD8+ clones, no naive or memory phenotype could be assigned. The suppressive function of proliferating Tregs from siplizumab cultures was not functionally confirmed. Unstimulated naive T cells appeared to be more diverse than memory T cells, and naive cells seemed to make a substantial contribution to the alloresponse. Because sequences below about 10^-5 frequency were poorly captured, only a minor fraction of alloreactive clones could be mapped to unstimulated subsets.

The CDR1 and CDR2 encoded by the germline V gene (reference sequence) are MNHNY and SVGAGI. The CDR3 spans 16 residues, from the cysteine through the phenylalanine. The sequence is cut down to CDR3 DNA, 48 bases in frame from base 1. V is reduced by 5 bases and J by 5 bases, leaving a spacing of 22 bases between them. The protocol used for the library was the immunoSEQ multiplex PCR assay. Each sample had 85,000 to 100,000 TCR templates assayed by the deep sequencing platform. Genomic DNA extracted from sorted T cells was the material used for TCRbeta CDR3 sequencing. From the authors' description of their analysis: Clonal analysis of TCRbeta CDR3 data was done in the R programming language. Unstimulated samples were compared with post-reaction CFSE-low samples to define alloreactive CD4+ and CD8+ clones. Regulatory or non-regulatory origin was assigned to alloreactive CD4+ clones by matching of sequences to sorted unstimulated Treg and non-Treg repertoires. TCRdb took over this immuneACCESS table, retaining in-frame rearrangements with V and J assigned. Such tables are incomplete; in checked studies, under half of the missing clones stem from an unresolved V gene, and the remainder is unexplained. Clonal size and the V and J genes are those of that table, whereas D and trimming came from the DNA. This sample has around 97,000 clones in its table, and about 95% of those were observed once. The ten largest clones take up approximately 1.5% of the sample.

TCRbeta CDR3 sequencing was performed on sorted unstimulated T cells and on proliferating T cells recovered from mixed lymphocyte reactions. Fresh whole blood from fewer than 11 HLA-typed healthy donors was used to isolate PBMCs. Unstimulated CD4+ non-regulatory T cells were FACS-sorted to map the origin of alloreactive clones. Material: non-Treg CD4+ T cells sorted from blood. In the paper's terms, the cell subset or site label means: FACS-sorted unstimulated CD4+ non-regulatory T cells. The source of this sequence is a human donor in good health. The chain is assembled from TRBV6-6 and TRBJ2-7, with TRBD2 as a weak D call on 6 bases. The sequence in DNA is TGTGCCAGCAGTCCCAAGAGGGGACTCTATTCGGACGAGCAGTACTTC. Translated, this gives CASSPKRGLYSDEQYF.